Each of the 29 T cell receptor beta chains below was sequenced from the same sample in a study of cytotoxic CD8 clonotypes in ibrutinib-treated CLL. Generated by immunoSEQ multiplex PCR, the TCRdb table keeps only in-frame clones and is missing some. The sample lists some 350,000 clones, about 64% seen once, with around 6.5% in the top ten. The sample in question was PBMCs, obtained after 36 months of ibrutinib treatment. The receptors come from a human donor with chronic lymphocytic leukemia.

The chain is built from TRBV7-8 and TRBJ2-3; 14 bases line up with TRBD2. Unmatched junction bases numbered 12, after V lost 5 bases and J lost 2 bases. This CDR3 is 19 amino acids long. The germline gives CDR1 SGHVS, CDR2 FQNEAQ. In nucleotides, the CDR3 is TGTGCCAGCAGCAAACGTCGGACTAGCGGGGGGACGACCACAGATACGCAGTATTTT. Its protein product is CASSKRRTSGGTTTDTQYF.

V gene TRBV5-1 combines with J gene TRBJ2-1; the D gene could be TRBD1 or TRBD2 (7 bases each). The CDR3 is made up of 14 amino acids. V dropped 0 bases and J dropped 7 bases, with 11 bases sitting between them. Germline CDR1 and CDR2: SGHRS and YFSETQ. Here the CDR3 reads CASSLGQGGNEQFF. Here the CDR3 DNA reads TGCGCCAGCAGCTTGGGACAGGGAGGGAATGAGCAGTTCTTC.

This chain connects TRBV5-1 to TRBJ1-6; D remains unclear. CDR3 length: 13 amino acids. CDR1 is SGHRS, CDR2 YFSETQ, per germline. Trimming cost V 2 bases and J 7 bases, with 7 bases left between them. The CDR3 sequence: CASSFNPNSPLHF. DNA for the CDR3: TGCGCCAGCAGCTTCAACCCGAATTCACCCCTCCACTTT.

The V gene is TRBV11-2, the J gene TRBJ1-2; tentatively, D is TRBD1 (5 bases). V was clipped by 0 bases and J by 8 bases, with 10 bases between them. Per germline, CDR1 SGHAT and CDR2 FQNNGV. CDR3 length: 13 residues. DNA of the CDR3: TGTGCCAGCAGCTTAGAGGGACGAAGGGGCTACACCTTC. Translation gives CASSLEGRRGYTF.

V is TRBV10-3 and J is TRBJ1-1; no clear D gene. CDR1 and CDR2 from the germline V gene are ENHRY and SYGVKD. With 0 bases removed from V and 0 bases from J, the gap between germline ends came to 11 bases. CDR3 length equals 16 residues. This CDR3 reads CAISESGRVLNTEAFF. Here the CDR3 DNA reads TGTGCCATCAGTGAGTCGGGGAGGGTGCTGAACACTGAAGCTTTCTTT.

The chain carries TRBV6-6 and TRBJ2-5; TRBD1 agrees at 9 bases. The germline CDR1 and CDR2 sequences are MNHNY and SVGAGI (reference sequence). Trimming removed 0 bases from V and 5 bases from J; junction bases left unmatched: 7. This CDR3 contains 16 residues. Here the CDR3 DNA reads TGTGCCAGCAGTTACTCCAGGGACAGGGTAATGGAGACCCAGTACTTC. The encoded protein is CASSYSRDRVMETQYF.

The chain uses TRBV19 and TRBJ1-6; 7 nucleotides align to TRBD1. The CDR3 consists of 13 residues. CDR1 and CDR2 from the germline V gene are LNHDA and SQIVND (reference sequence). V was pared by 10 bases and J by 10 bases, with 10 bases of the junction left unmatched. CDR3 nucleotide sequence: TGTGCCACCGGCGACAGGGATTCCTCACCCCTCCACTTT. It specifies CATGDRDSSPLHF. The variable domain in full, completed from reference TRBV19 and TRBJ1-6, reads DGGITQSPKYLFRKEGQNVTLSCEQNLNHDAMYWYRQDPGQGLRLIYYSQIVNDFQKGDIAEGYSVSREKKESFPLTVTSAQKNPTAFYLCATGDRDSSPLHFGNGTRLTVT.

This clone was picked up one time. The chain couples TRBV5-4 to TRBJ2-7, with D hard to call. V lost 4 bases to trimming and J lost 3 bases, with 17 bases between them. The CDR3 contains 15 residues. CDR1 is SGHNT and CDR2 is YYREEE in the germline V gene (reference sequence). The CDR3 DNA is TGTGCCAGCAGCCGTAGGATTTATGGTTTCTACGAGCAGTACTTC. As protein: CASSRRIYGFYEQYF.

The chain carries TRBV29-1 and TRBJ2-1, with 7 bases aligning to TRBD1. V shed 6 bases and J 8 bases; nucleotides not matched to a gene: 10. From germline, CDR1 is SQVTM and CDR2 ANQGSEA. The CDR3 has 13 residues. The CDR3 nucleotides read TGCAGCGTCGGTTCGGGACAGCGTTATGAGCAGTTCTTC. Translating gives CSVGSGQRYEQFF.

V and J are TRBV7-2 and TRBJ1-2; possible D gene TRBD1, 6 bases. CDR3 size: 17 residues. Germline assignment: CDR1 SGHTA and CDR2 FQGNSA. V lost 5 bases and J lost 2, with 21 bases in between. The CDR3 loop is CASSQPRGDVGNYGYTF. The CDR3 DNA reads as TGTGCCAGCAGCCAGCCTAGGGGGGATGTAGGGAACTATGGCTACACCTTC.

The J gene is TRBJ2-7, the V gene TRBV4-1; 9 positions match TRBD1. The J segment lost 1 base and the V segment lost 4 bases, leaving 8 bases of the junction unmatched. CDR1 and CDR2 (germline): MGHRA, YSYEKL. The CDR3 is made up of 16 amino acids. CDR3 region: CASSPPGTGRSYEQYF. The CDR3 DNA follows: TGCGCCAGCAGCCCTCCCGGGACAGGGAGGTCCTACGAGCAGTACTTC.

This chain joins TRBV2 and TRBJ2-5, with D hard to call. The end of the DNA is better explained by TRBJ2-7, so the J call may be wrong. Looked up from germline, CDR1 is SNHLY and CDR2 is FYNNEI. The CDR3 is 16 residues long. The CDR3 DNA reads as TGTGCCAGCAGTGAATATGAAGGACCACTCCCCTACGAGCAGTACTTC. The encoded protein is CASSEYEGPLPYEQYF.

The genes are TRBV27 and TRBJ2-1; the match to TRBD1 covers 8 bases. CDR1 and CDR2 (germline): MNHEY, SMNVEV (reference sequence). The length of the CDR3 is 14 residues. V was clipped by 4 bases and J by 5 bases; unmatched bases: 4. The CDR3 nucleotides read TGTGCCAGCAGTTCTGACAGGGGCGACAATGAGCAGTTCTTC. It yields the protein CASSSDRGDNEQFF.

The chain carries TRBV5-3 and TRBJ2-7; D may correspond to TRBD1 or TRBD2 (5 bases each). TRBV5-3 is assigned to the ORF class and has an uncertain function. Trimming removed 6 bases at V and 3 bases at J, with 19 bases between. This CDR3 is built from 15 residues. The CDR3 region has the DNA TGTGCCAGAATTCCTTCGAGGGGCATAAGCTACGAGCAGTACTTC. It specifies CARIPSRGISYEQYF.

CDR3 loop: CASSVAAQRGFGDEQFF. The CDR3 bases are TGTGCCAGCAGCGTAGCCGCCCAGCGGGGGTTTGGGGATGAGCAGTTCTTC. The chain has TRBV9 and TRBJ2-1, with TRBD2 matching over 8 bases. CDR1 is SGDLS and CDR2 is YYNGEE in the germline V gene. This CDR3 has 17 residues. J lost 8 bases, V lost 0 bases, and 13 bases had no gene match. Using reference TRBV9 and TRBJ2-1 for the parts outside the CDR3, the full variable domain is DSGVTQTPKHLITATGQRVTLRCSPRSGDLSVYWYQQSLDQGLQFLIQYYNGEERAKGNILERFSAQQFPDLHSELNLSSLELGDSALYFCASSVAAQRGFGDEQFFGPGTRLTVL.

This chain joins TRBV5-6 and TRBJ2-5, with a weak D call TRBD1 (6 bases). CDR3 length: 18 residues. Trimming shortened V by 1 base and J by 1 base, and 20 bases separated the two germline ends. Germline V lookup: CDR1 SGHDT, CDR2 YYEEEE. The CDR3 DNA sequence: TGTGCCAGCAGCTTGATAAGATCGGGACACCCAATCCAAGAGACCCAGTACTTC. It codes for CASSLIRSGHPIQETQYF.

This clone was observed a few times. This rearrangement joins TRBV10-3 to TRBJ2-2, with TRBD1 identical over 7 bases. J lost 0 bases, V lost 6 bases, and 4 bases had no gene match. The CDR3 has 15 amino acids. Per germline, CDR1 ENHRY and CDR2 SYGVKD. The CDR3 protein is CAIRPDRTNTGELFF. For the CDR3, the DNA is TGTGCCATCAGACCGGACAGGACGAACACCGGGGAGCTGTTTTTT.

CDR3 sequence (DNA): TGTGCCAGCAGCTTAGGGACAGGGGTTTATGGCTACACCTTC. This gives the protein CASSLGTGVYGYTF. The gene calls are TRBV7-8 and TRBJ1-2; 9 bases line up with TRBD1. The V and J ends lost 1 base and 5 bases, in that order; junction bases with no gene match: 2. The germline CDR1 and CDR2 sequences are SGHVS and FQNEAQ. The CDR3 is 14 residues long.

There are a few counts of this clone. This rearrangement joins TRBV19 to TRBJ1-5; TRBD1 agrees at 7 bases. Germline CDR1 and CDR2: LNHDA and SQIVND (reference sequence). The CDR3 is 16 residues long. V shed 3 bases, J shed 9 bases, and the junction held 14 bases outside the gene matches. CDR3 sequence: CASSIGQVLNPWPQHF. CDR3 nucleotide sequence: TGTGCCAGTAGTATTGGACAGGTGCTCAATCCCTGGCCCCAGCATTTT.

The gene calls are TRBV18 and TRBJ2-7, with D maybe TRBD2 (5 bases). Trimming stripped 4 bases from V and 4 bases from J, with 14 bases between. Germline CDR1 is KGHSH and CDR2 is LQKENI. This CDR3 comprises 14 residues. Written as DNA, the CDR3 is TGTGCCAGCTCACACACTAGATCCCCTTACGAGCAGTACTTC. This gives the protein CASSHTRSPYEQYF.

The gene calls are TRBV6-6 and TRBJ2-7, with unresolved D. CDR1 MNHNY and CDR2 SVGAGI come from the germline V gene (reference sequence). The CDR3 is made up of 12 amino acids. V gave up 4 bases and J gave up 0 bases, with 4 bases separating them. The CDR3 sequence is CASSSPSYEQYF. CDR3 DNA sequence: TGTGCCAGCAGTTCCCCCTCCTACGAGCAGTACTTC.

This chain joins TRBV19 and TRBJ2-3; D possibly corresponds to TRBD2 (5 bases). Germline CDR1 reads LNHDA; CDR2 reads SQIVND (reference sequence). V lost 6 bases and J lost 3, with 10 bases in between. This CDR3 spans 13 amino acids. CDR3 amino acids: CASRDFPTDTQYF. DNA of the CDR3: TGTGCCAGTAGGGACTTCCCGACAGATACGCAGTATTTT.

This clone came up a few times. The chain is built from TRBV7-2 and TRBJ1-2; 7 positions agree with TRBD1. There are 14 residues in the CDR3. Germline trimming cut 7 bases from V and 2 bases from J; bases unmatched to any gene: 7. Germline lookup yields CDR1 SGHTA and CDR2 FQGNSA. As DNA, the CDR3 is TGTGCCAGCACCTACCAGGGGGGGAACTATGGCTACACCTTC. The encoded protein is CASTYQGGNYGYTF.

V usage is TRBV7-8 and J usage is TRBJ1-2, with D possibly being TRBD1 (5 bases). V was pared by 4 bases and J by 3 bases, with 15 bases between. Germline V lookup: CDR1 SGHVS, CDR2 FQNEAQ. The CDR3 loop spans 15 amino acids. CDR3 sequence: CASSSNPVGDYGYTF. Written as DNA, the CDR3 is TGTGCCAGCAGCTCAAACCCCGTGGGGGACTATGGCTACACCTTC.

This chain links TRBV7-9 with TRBJ1-2; 7 bases agree with TRBD1. This CDR3 region has 15 residues. Per the germline V gene, CDR1 is SEHNR and CDR2 is FQNEAQ (reference sequence). The ends lost 5 bases at V and 0 bases at J; junction bases unmatched: 6. The CDR3 reads CASSPDRDPNYGYTF. The CDR3 DNA sequence: TGTGCCAGCAGCCCAGACAGGGATCCTAACTATGGCTACACCTTC.

This clone has just a few counts. The chain carries TRBV7-3 and TRBJ1-1, with a tentative D call TRBD1 (6 bases). The CDR3 sequence is 15 residues long. V was shortened by 5 bases and J by 2 bases, with 15 bases between the two germline ends. Germline CDR1 and CDR2: SGHTA and FQGTGA. CDR3 bases: TGTGCCAGCAGCGTAAATACAGGGCCTAACACTGAAGCTTTCTTT. Its protein is CASSVNTGPNTEAFF. Complete variable domain (other parts from reference TRBV7-3 and TRBJ1-1): GAGVSQTPSNKVTEKGKYVELRCDPISGHTALYWYRQSLGQGPEFLIYFQGTGAADDSGLPNDRFFAVRPEGSVSTLKIQRTERGDSAVYLCASSVNTGPNTEAFFGQGTRLTVV.

This clone was seen only a few times. The chain combines TRBV27 with TRBJ2-4; TRBD1 might be the D (6 bases). The V and J ends lost 2 bases and 7 bases respectively, with 27 bases between them. Germline V CDR1 and CDR2: MNHEY, SMNVEV (reference sequence). CDR3 length equals 19 residues. The CDR3 region is CASSLMGAYRRDGQNIQYF. Here the CDR3 DNA reads TGTGCCAGCAGTTTAATGGGGGCCTACCGCAGGGATGGGCAGAACATTCAGTACTTC.

This chain joins TRBV5-6 and TRBJ1-1; D uncertain. V dropped 2 bases and J dropped 0 bases, with 11 bases sitting between them. Germline loops: CDR1 SGHDT, CDR2 YYEEEE. This CDR3 has 15 amino acids. The CDR3 coding sequence is TGTGCCAGCAGCTTTACTTCCCGATTGAACACTGAAGCTTTCTTT. It is translated as CASSFTSRLNTEAFF.

The chain combines TRBV15 with TRBJ2-1; D gene unclear. V was pared by 0 bases and J by 5 bases, with 11 bases between. From germline, CDR1 is LNHNV and CDR2 YYDKDF (reference sequence). The CDR3 loop spans 15 amino acids. CDR3 sequence reads: CATSRDPAIDNEQFF. For the CDR3, the DNA is TGTGCCACCAGCAGAGATCCGGCTATAGACAATGAGCAGTTCTTC.